This entry lists 24 T cell receptor beta chains sequenced from one sample in a study of T cells in women clearing cervical HPV infection. Clones were read by immunoSEQ multiplex PCR, and TCRdb kept only the in-frame ones, dropping some. This sample's table has roughly 9,000 clones. Sequencing used blood buffy coat. The receptor set was obtained from a woman aged 18-69 years with a cervical HPV16 infection that either progressed to CIN3+ or cleared (not recorded which).

As for this clone: The read gets to within 3 residues of the CDR3 end, and the germline J gene fills in the rest. J is TRBJ2-7 and V is TRBV2; 9 bases line up with TRBD1. The length of the CDR3 is 15 residues. Germline V gives CDR1 SNHLY, CDR2 FYNNEI. V dropped 6 bases and J dropped 4; count of bases not matched to a gene: 10. The CDR3 loop is CASRRQGGGPYEQYF. The sequenced CDR3 bases are TGTGCCAGCAGACGACAGGGGGGGGGCCCTTACGAG.

Measured by frequency, this clone is medium-sized. Read data end 3 residues before the CDR3 end; the end is taken from the germline J gene. V usage is TRBV6-2 or TRBV6-3 and J usage is TRBJ2-5; 9 bases fit TRBD2. The CDR3 covers 16 residues. Germline loops: CDR1 MNHEY, CDR2 SVGEGT. V was clipped by 6 bases and J by 5 bases; unmatched bases: 13. The sequenced part of the CDR3 DNA is TGTGCCAGCAGGTGGGGGATGGCTAGCGGGGTCGAGACC. Residues: CASRWGMASGVET. The whole CDR3 region reads CASRWGMASGVETQYF.

CDR3 bases read: TGTGCCAGCAGCTCCTCGATCGGGGTAGATACC. Its protein product is CASSSSIGVDT. The entire CDR3 reads CASSSSIGVDTYTF. The chain is built from TRBV7-9 and TRBJ1-2; D remains ambiguous. Read data end 3 residues before the CDR3 end; the end is taken from the germline J gene. Germline V gene data show CDR1 as SEHNR and CDR2 as FQNEAQ (reference sequence). The CDR3 sequence is 14 residues long.

Comment on this clone: The sequenced fragment ends 3 residues before the CDR3 boundary, so the rest is inferred from the germline J gene. The V call is TRBV5-6, the J call TRBJ1-4; TRBD1 matches 10 bases. The V and J ends lost 5 bases and 5 bases, in that order; junction bases with no gene match: 6. The CDR3 is 15 residues long. The germline V gene encodes CDR1 SGHDT and CDR2 YYEEEE. The part of the CDR3 DNA that was read is TGTGCCAGCAGTGATCGGGACAGGGGAAATGAAAAA. Its translation: CASSDRDRGNEK. The whole CDR3 sequence is CASSDRDRGNEKLFF.

This clone is classed as large by frequency. From the germline J gene comes the end of the CDR3, since the read stops 3 residues before it. The chain carries TRBV29-1 and TRBJ2-3; D might be TRBD1 (5 bases). There are 14 residues in the CDR3. Looked up from germline, CDR1 is SQVTM and CDR2 is ANQGSEA. V lost 6 bases and J 5 bases, leaving 18 bases between the germline ends. The covered CDR3 bases are TGCAGCGTCCAAACATGGACACAAAGAGATACG. This encodes CSVQTWTQRDT. The CDR3 in its entirety is CSVQTWTQRDTQYF.

As to this clone: With the read ending 3 residues before the CDR3 end, the germline J gene is used to fill in that end. J is TRBJ1-1 and V is TRBV5-5; TRBD1 matches at 8 bases. There are 14 residues in the CDR3. V shed 5 bases, J shed 2 bases, and the junction held 5 bases outside the gene matches. Germline CDR1 SGHKS, CDR2 YYEKEE (reference sequence). CDR3 DNA, as far as it was read: TGTGCCAGCAGTTCTGGACAGGGCAACACTGAA. It is translated as CASSSGQGNTE. The CDR3 as a whole reads CASSSGQGNTEAFF. Based on the CDR3 plus reference TRBV5-5 and TRBJ1-1, the full variable domain is DAGVTQSPTHLIKTRGQQVTLRCSPISGHKSVSWYQQVLGQGPQFIFQYYEKEERGRGNFPDRFSARQFPNYSSELNVNALLLGDSALYLCASSSGQGNTEAFFGQGTRLTVV.

This clone is called medium-sized (0.01 to 0.1%) based on its frequency. The sequenced fragment ends 3 residues before the CDR3 boundary, so the rest is inferred from the germline J gene. The chain recombines TRBV6-1 with TRBJ2-1; TRBD2 is a possible D gene (5 bases). The germline CDR1 and CDR2 sequences are MNHNS and SASEGT. CDR3 length: 13 amino acids. The V end lost 1 base, the J end lost 5 bases, and 6 bases lay between the germline ends. The CDR3 loop reads CASSEELDNEQFF. The CDR3 DNA, read in part, is TGTGCCAGCAGTGAAGAACTAGACAATGAG.

About this clone: The read ends 3 residues early relative to the CDR3; the germline J gene fills the gap. This chain links TRBV2 with TRBJ2-3, with 11 bases identical to TRBD2. The germline V gene encodes CDR1 SNHLY and CDR2 FYNNEI. CDR3 length equals 14 residues. The part of the CDR3 DNA that was read is TGTGCCAGCAAGATAGCGGGGGGGCCGGAGACG. This gives the protein CASKIAGGPET. The entire CDR3 sequence reads CASKIAGGPETQYF.

Details on this clone: Read data end 3 residues before the CDR3 end; the end is taken from the germline J gene. V gene TRBV29-1 combines with J gene TRBJ2-7; the match to TRBD1 covers 7 bases. The CDR3 has 13 amino acids. CDR1 is SQVTM and CDR2 is ANQGSEA in the germline V gene. J lost 0 bases, V lost 7 bases, and 6 bases had no gene match. The CDR3 here is CSAIRDSSYEQYF. CDR3 DNA (partial): TGCAGCGCAATCCGGGACAGCTCCTACGAG.

On this clone itself: The read halts 3 residues ahead of the CDR3 end, with the missing end drawn from the germline J gene. This sequence joins TRBV19 and TRBJ2-6; 8 bases fit TRBD1. The CDR3 runs to 14 residues. The V gene's germline CDR1 is LNHDA and CDR2 SQIVND (reference sequence). The CDR3 protein is CASRVQGAGSLLTF. The covered CDR3 bases are TGTGCCAGTAGGGTCCAGGGGGCAGGATCACTC.

About this clone itself: The observed sequence ends 3 residues before the CDR3 terminus, with the missing tail filled in from the germline J gene. J is TRBJ1-1 and V is TRBV5-1; unclear D gene. CDR1 and CDR2 (germline): SGHRS, YFSETQ. The CDR3 runs to 13 residues. V was shortened by 5 bases and J by 0 bases, with 8 bases between the two germline ends. The CDR3: CASSSQVNTEAFF. The sequenced part of the CDR3 DNA is TGCGCCAGCAGTTCTCAGGTGAACACTGAA.

Regarding this clone: The read is 3 residues too short to cover the CDR3 end, so that end is filled in from the germline J gene. The chain recombines TRBV6-1 with TRBJ1-5; 7 nucleotides match TRBD1. This CDR3 spans 15 amino acids. CDR1 is MNHNS, CDR2 SASEGT, per germline. The trim removed 5 bases at V and 6 bases at J, leaving 10 bases unmatched. The sequenced part of the CDR3 DNA is TGTGCCAGCAGTAAAGAATATGGACAGGCTCAGCCC. It codes for CASSKEYGQAQP. The complete CDR3 reads CASSKEYGQAQPQHF.

A remark on this clone: At one of its ends the junction is not consistent with the germline gene, which may arise from a read error. The read gets to within 3 residues of the CDR3 end, and the germline J gene fills in the rest. The chain recombines TRBV7-9 with TRBJ1-4, with 7 bases aligning to TRBD1. Germline V gene data show CDR1 as SEHNR and CDR2 as FQNEAQ (reference sequence). The CDR3 contains 14 residues. CDR3 protein: CASTLGQDNSPLFF. The part of the CDR3 DNA that was read is TGTGCCAGCACCTTAGGACAGGATAATTCACCA.

Note on this clone: The read finishes 3 residues shy of the CDR3 end, and the germline J gene is used to complete it. The J gene is TRBJ2-1, the V gene TRBV5-6, with 8 bases identical to TRBD2. After removal of 5 bases from V and 0 bases from J, the junction contained 4 bases not matched to a gene. The CDR3 runs to 15 residues. In germline, CDR1 is SGHDT, CDR2 YYEEEE. CDR3 sequence reads: CASSLLAASYNEQFF. Incomplete CDR3 DNA: TGTGCCAGCAGTTTACTAGCGGCCTCCTACAATGAG.

Concerning this clone itself: The DNA ends 3 residues before the CDR3 does, and the rest of the CDR3 is filled in from the germline J gene. This rearrangement joins TRBV19 to TRBJ2-1; TRBD2 might be the D (7 bases). The V and J ends lost 10 bases and 4 bases respectively, with 23 bases between them. The germline V gene has CDR1 LNHDA and CDR2 SQIVND (reference sequence). The CDR3 is 16 amino acids. CDR3 DNA, as far as it was read: TGTGCCACCGGCAGGGCCCGGGGGGCCTCTTACAATGAG. It yields the protein CATGRARGASYNE. The CDR3 as a whole reads CATGRARGASYNEQFF.

As for this clone: The read terminates 3 residues ahead of where the CDR3 ends, so the germline J gene completes it. V gene TRBV19 combines with J gene TRBJ2-2, with D hard to call. Germline V gene data show CDR1 as LNHDA and CDR2 as SQIVND (reference sequence). This CDR3 has 12 amino acids. Trimming took 5 bases from V and 4 from J, leaving 5 bases between them. The CDR3 sequence: CASSQSTGELFF. The CDR3 DNA, read in part, is TGTGCCAGTAGTCAGAGCACCGGGGAG. The variable domain in full, completed from reference TRBV19 and TRBJ2-2, reads DGGITQSPKYLFRKEGQNVTLSCEQNLNHDAMYWYRQDPGQGLRLIYYSQIVNDFQKGDIAEGYSVSREKKESFPLTVTSAQKNPTAFYLCASSQSTGELFFGEGSRLTVL.

CDR3 amino acids: CSASISTGTNSPLHF. The CDR3 DNA, read in part, is TGCAGTGCTAGTATCTCGACAGGGACTAATTCACCC. This sequence joins TRBV20-1 and TRBJ1-6; TRBD1 agrees at 7 bases. The CDR3 end is not reached by the read, which stops 3 residues before it; the germline J gene fills it in. V lost 3 bases, J lost 6 bases, and 8 bases stayed unmatched. The length of the CDR3 is 15 residues. The germline V gene has CDR1 DFQATT and CDR2 SNEGSKA (reference sequence).

By frequency, this clone registers medium-sized. The read finishes 3 residues shy of the CDR3 end, and the germline J gene is used to complete it. The V call is TRBV6-2 or TRBV6-3, the J call TRBJ2-5; 7 bases are a match to TRBD2. The CDR3 sequence is 16 residues long. Germline V gives CDR1 MNHEY, CDR2 SVGEGT. V trimming: 5 bases; J trimming: 5 bases; junction bases outside the gene matches: 14. CDR3 in amino acids: CASSTPSHAGVETQYF. The CDR3 bases that were read are TGTGCCAGCAGTACCCCGTCTCATGCGGGGGTGGAGACC.

With regard to this clone: The read ends 3 residues shy of where the CDR3 ends; the end is completed using the germline J gene. The chain couples TRBV20-1 to TRBJ2-1, with 13 nucleotides matching TRBD2. The CDR3 extends over 18 amino acids. The V and J ends lost 4 bases and 0 bases, in that order; junction bases with no gene match: 9. Germline-derived CDR1 and CDR2 are DFQATT and SNEGSKA (reference sequence). The CDR3 bases that were read are TGCAGTGCTACAAGGACTAGCGGGGGCCAGAGCTCCTACAATGAG. It encodes CSATRTSGGQSSYNE. From start to end, the CDR3 is CSATRTSGGQSSYNEQFF.

In regard to this clone: The read terminates 3 residues before the CDR3 end, so the remaining end is supplied by the germline J gene. The chain uses TRBV19 and TRBJ1-2, with D perhaps TRBD1 (5 bases). Germline V gene lookup returns CDR1 LNHDA and CDR2 SQIVND (reference sequence). This CDR3 has 14 residues. Partial CDR3 DNA: TGTGCCAGTAGTGACCGGGGGGGGAACTACGAC. Amino acid sequence: CASSDRGGNYD. The whole CDR3 is CASSDRGGNYDYTF.

As concerns this clone: This CDR3 is also generated by other DNA sequences in the sample. Partial CDR3 DNA: TGTGCCAGTATGGACAGACCCCGGGTCACA. Its translation is CASMDRPRVT. Given in full, the CDR3 is CASMDRPRVTIYF. This chain joins TRBV19 and TRBJ1-3; D is possibly TRBD1 (6 bases). The read ends 3 residues shy of where the CDR3 ends; the end is completed using the germline J gene. This CDR3 is 13 amino acids long. In germline, CDR1 is LNHDA, CDR2 SQIVND (reference sequence).

Worth noting for this clone: The read ends 3 residues shy of where the CDR3 ends; the end is completed using the germline J gene. The rearrangement joins TRBV5-4 to TRBJ2-5; tentatively, D is TRBD1 or TRBD2 (5 bases each). The germline CDR1 and CDR2 sequences are SGHNT and YYREEE (reference sequence). The CDR3 is 13 residues long. The V and J ends lost 6 bases and 5 bases respectively, with 14 bases between them. The CDR3 bases that were read are TGTGCCAGCAAGGAGGTGGGGCGCGAGACC. Amino acid sequence: CASKEVGRET. The entire CDR3 reads CASKEVGRETQYF. Based on the CDR3 plus reference TRBV5-4 and TRBJ2-5, the full variable domain is ETGVTQSPTHLIKTRGQQVTLRCSSQSGHNTVSWYQQALGQGPQFIFQYYREEENGRGNFPPRFSGLQFPNYSSELNVNALELDDSALYLCASKEVGRETQYFGPGTRLLVL.

A word on this clone: The CDR3 end falls 3 residues outside the read, so it is completed with the germline J gene. The chain recombines TRBV7-6 with TRBJ1-4; TRBD1 is a possible D gene (5 bases). The CDR3 sequence is 13 residues long. Germline V gene lookup returns CDR1 SGHVS and CDR2 FNYEAQ. Trimming took off 3 bases at V and 5 bases at J, with 7 bases between the two ends. The chain's CDR3 is CASSFRANEKLFF. CDR3 DNA, as far as it was read: TGTGCCAGCAGCTTCAGGGCAAATGAAAAA. The full variable domain, completed using reference TRBV7-6 and TRBJ1-4, is GAGVSQSPRYKVTKRGQDVALRCDPISGHVSLYWYRQALGQGPEFLTYFNYEAQQDKSGLPNDRFSAERPEGSISTLTIQRTEQRDSAMYRCASSFRANEKLFFGSGTQLSVL.

Comments on this clone: The observed sequence ends 3 residues before the CDR3 terminus, with the missing tail filled in from the germline J gene. The J gene is TRBJ1-2, the V gene TRBV7-8; D gene ambiguous. Germline CDR1 reads SGHVS; CDR2 reads FQNEAQ. This CDR3 has 12 residues. V lost 5 bases and J 5 bases, leaving 9 bases between the germline ends. CDR3 bases read: TGTGCCAGCAGCCCCACAGCATATGGC. Protein: CASSPTAYG. The CDR3 as a whole reads CASSPTAYGYTF.